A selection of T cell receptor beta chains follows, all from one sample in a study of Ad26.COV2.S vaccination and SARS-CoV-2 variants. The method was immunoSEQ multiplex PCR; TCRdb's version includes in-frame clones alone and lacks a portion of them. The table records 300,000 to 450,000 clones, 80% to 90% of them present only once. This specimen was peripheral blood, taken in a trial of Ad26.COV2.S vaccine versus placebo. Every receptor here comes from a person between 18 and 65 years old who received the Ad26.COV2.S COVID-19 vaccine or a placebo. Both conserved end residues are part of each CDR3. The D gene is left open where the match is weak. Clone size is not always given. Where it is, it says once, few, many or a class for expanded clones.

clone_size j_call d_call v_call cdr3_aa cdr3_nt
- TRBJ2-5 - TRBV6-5 CASRWDRAGGTQYF TGTGCCAGCAGATGGGACAGGGCGGGGGGGACCCAGTACTTC
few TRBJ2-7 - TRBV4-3 CASSQERDSLYEQYF TGCGCCAGCAGCCAAGAGAGAGACAGCCTCTACGAGCAGTACTTC
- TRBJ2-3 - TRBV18 CASSPFLADSSTDTQYF TGTGCCAGCTCACCCTTCTTAGCGGACTCTAGCACAGATACGCAGTATTTT
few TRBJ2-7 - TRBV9 CASSGGGSDEQYF TGTGCCAGCAGTGGAGGGGGCTCGGACGAGCAGTACTTC
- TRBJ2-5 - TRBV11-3 CASSPPGTSRTLYQETQYF TGTGCCAGCAGCCCACCCGGGACTTCGCGGACCCTGTACCAAGAGACCCAGTACTTC
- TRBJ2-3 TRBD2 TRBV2 CASSGGGGAADTQYF TGTGCCAGCAGTGGAGGCGGGGGGGCGGCAGATACGCAGTATTTT
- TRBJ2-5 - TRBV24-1 CATSDPEPGARRETQYF TGTGCCACCAGTGATCCCGAGCCGGGGGCGCGTCGAGAGACCCAGTACTTC
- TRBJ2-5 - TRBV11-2 CASSTNSGQRETQYF TGTGCCAGCAGCACAAACTCCGGGCAGAGGGAGACCCAGTACTTC
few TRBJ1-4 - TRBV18 CASSPGARDEKLFF TGTGCCAGCTCCCCGGGGGCGAGAGATGAAAAACTGTTTTTT
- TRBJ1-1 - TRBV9 CASSSLHISNTEAFF TGTGCCAGCAGCAGCCTACACATTTCGAACACTGAAGCTTTCTTT
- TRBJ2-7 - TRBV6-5 CASSPSSGQGYEQYF TGTGCCAGCAGCCCCTCCTCGGGGCAGGGGTACGAGCAGTACTTC
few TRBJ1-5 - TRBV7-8 CASSLDVNQPQHF TGTGCCAGCAGCTTAGACGTAAATCAGCCCCAGCATTTT
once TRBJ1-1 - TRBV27 CASNGQGGMNTEAFF TGTGCCAGCAACGGCCAGGGCGGAATGAACACTGAAGCTTTCTTT
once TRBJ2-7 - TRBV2 CASSVRRLADSYEQYF TGTGCCAGCAGTGTCAGAAGGCTAGCGGACAGCTACGAGCAGTACTTC
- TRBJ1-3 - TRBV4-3 CASSQVGGISGNTIYF TGCGCCAGCAGCCAAGTCGGTGGGATTTCGGGAAACACCATATATTTT
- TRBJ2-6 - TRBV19 CASTPLSGANVLTF TGTGCCAGTACCCCACTATCTGGGGCCAACGTCCTGACTTTC
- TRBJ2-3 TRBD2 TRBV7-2 CASSLVLTSGGATDTQYF TGTGCCAGCAGCTTAGTTCTGACTAGCGGGGGGGCAACAGATACGCAGTATTTT
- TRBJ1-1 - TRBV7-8 CASSLWNTEAFF TGTGCCAGCAGTCTGTGGAACACTGAAGCTTTCTTT
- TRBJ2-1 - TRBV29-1 CSAGESQFF TGCAGCGCCGGCGAAAGTCAGTTCTTC
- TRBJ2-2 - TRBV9 CASSVAPDTPSNTGELFF TGTGCCAGCAGCGTAGCCCCGGACACCCCCTCGAACACCGGGGAGCTGTTTTTT
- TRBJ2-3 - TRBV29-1 CSVELRLVTSPDTQYF TGCAGCGTTGAACTAAGGCTAGTAACATCACCCGATACGCAGTATTTT
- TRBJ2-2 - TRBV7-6 CASSFALVRSGELFF TGTGCCAGCAGCTTTGCCTTGGTTAGGTCCGGGGAGCTGTTTTTT
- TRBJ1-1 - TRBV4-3 CASSRQPRGTEAFF TGCGCCAGCAGCCGGCAACCGAGGGGCACTGAAGCTTTCTTT
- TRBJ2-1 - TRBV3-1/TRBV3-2 CASSQAPGMSSYNEQFF TGTGCCAGCAGCCAAGCTCCAGGGATGAGCTCCTACAATGAGCAGTTCTTC
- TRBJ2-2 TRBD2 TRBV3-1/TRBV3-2 CASSQGGGNRELFF TGTGCCAGCAGCCAAGGGGGGGGAAACAGGGAGCTGTTTTTT
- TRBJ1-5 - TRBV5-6 CASSLGLEGFRPQHF TGTGCCAGCAGCTTGGGTCTAGAGGGTTTTCGGCCCCAGCATTTT
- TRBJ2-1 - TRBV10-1 CASSYEANEQFF TGCGCCAGCAGTTATGAAGCCAATGAGCAGTTCTTC
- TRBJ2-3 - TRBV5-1 CASSPGQTSTDTQYF TGCGCCAGCAGCCCTGGACAGACTAGCACAGATACGCAGTATTTT
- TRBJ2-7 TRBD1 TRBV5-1 CASSFDRVNYEQYF TGCGCCAGCAGCTTCGACAGGGTGAACTACGAGCAGTACTTC
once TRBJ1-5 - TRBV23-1 CASISGGSLLRNQPQHF TGCGCCAGCATTTCGGGGGGGTCCTTACTTCGCAATCAGCCCCAGCATTTT
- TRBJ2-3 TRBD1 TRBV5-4 CASSFGQGAGDTQYF TGTGCCAGCAGCTTTGGACAGGGGGCTGGAGATACGCAGTATTTT
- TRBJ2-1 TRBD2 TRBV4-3 CASSQEYSSGLEDEQFF TGCGCCAGCAGCCAAGAGTACTCTAGCGGTCTGGAGGATGAGCAGTTCTTC
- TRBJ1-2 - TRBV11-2 CASSSGLANYGYTF TGTGCCAGCAGCTCAGGGTTAGCTAACTATGGCTACACCTTC